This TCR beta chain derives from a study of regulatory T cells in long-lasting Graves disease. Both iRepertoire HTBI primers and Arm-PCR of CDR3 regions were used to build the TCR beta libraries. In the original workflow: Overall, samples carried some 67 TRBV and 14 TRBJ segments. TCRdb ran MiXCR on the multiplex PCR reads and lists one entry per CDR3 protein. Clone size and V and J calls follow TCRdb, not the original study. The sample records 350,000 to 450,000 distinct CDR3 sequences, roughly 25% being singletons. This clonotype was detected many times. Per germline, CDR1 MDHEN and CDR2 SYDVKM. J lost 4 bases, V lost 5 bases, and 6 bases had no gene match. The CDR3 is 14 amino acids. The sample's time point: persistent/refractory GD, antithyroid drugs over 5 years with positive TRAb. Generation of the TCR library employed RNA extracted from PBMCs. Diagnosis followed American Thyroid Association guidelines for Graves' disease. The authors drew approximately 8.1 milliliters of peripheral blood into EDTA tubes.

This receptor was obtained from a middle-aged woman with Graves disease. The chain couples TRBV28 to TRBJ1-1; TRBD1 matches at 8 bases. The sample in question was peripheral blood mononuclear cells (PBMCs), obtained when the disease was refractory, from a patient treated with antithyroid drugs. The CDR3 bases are TGTGCCAGCAGTCCGACAGGGGCAGTCACTGAAGCTTTCTTT. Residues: CASSPTGAVTEAFF. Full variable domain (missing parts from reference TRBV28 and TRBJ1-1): DVKVTQSSRYLVKRTGEKVFLECVQDMDHENMFWYRQDPGLGLRLIYFSYDVKMKEKGDIPEGYSVSREKKERFSLILESASTNQTSMYLCASSPTGAVTEAFFGQGTRLTVV.